The clone carrying this TCR beta chain was found a few times. No antigen is known for it. These data originate in a study of cytomegalovirus exposure and HLA in healthy donors. Study-level findings and limits: Reports described diagnosis of cytomegalovirus status by the classifier as highly specific and sensitive.

The CDR3 runs 15 residues. Germline values: CDR1 SGHNT, CDR2 YYREEE (reference sequence). The germline V and J ends were trimmed by 0 bases and 3 bases, with 10 bases remaining between them. The assay was immunoSEQ multiplex PCR, and TCRdb's table has in-frame clones only and misses some. The profile shows 250,000 or so clones, around 90% of them singletons. The chain employs TRBV5-4 and TRBJ1-5; TRBD1 is a possible D gene (5 bases). Sequencing was performed on PBMCs. This TCR came from a woman aged 18-35 years in good health and CMV-seronegative. The CDR3 here is CASSLGTGSNQPQHF. Written as DNA, the CDR3 is TGTGCCAGCAGCTTGGGTACAGGATCCAATCAGCCCCAGCATTTT.